Reported below is one T cell receptor (beta chain). At one end, the junction sequence differs from germline, possibly due to a read error. A sample-barcoded 5' primer and a J-beta primer mix were used in a second PCR of about 7 to 12 cycles. TCRdb itself ran the 5' RACE reads through MiXCR, one entry per CDR3 protein. The top ten clones hold approximately 17% of a sample with 920,000 or so distinct CDR3 sequences, under 55% of them seen once. The source of the sample is a study of blood T cells in healthy people across ages. The CDR3 totals 15 residues. The germline V gene encodes CDR1 LNHNV and CDR2 YYDKDF (reference sequence).

This chain connects TRBV15 to TRBJ1-2; 10 nucleotides match TRBD1. Sample: blood. This sequence originates from a woman in her sixties or seventies in good health. CDR3 sequence: CATSRETGDRGGYTF. The CDR3 bases are TGCGCCACCAGCAGAGAAACTGGGGACAGGGGCGGCTACACCTTC.